This T cell receptor (beta chain) came from a study of control samples from healthy donors and cancer patients. Only in-frame clones appear in the TCRdb table, and some are missing; sequencing was by immunoSEQ multiplex PCR. The sample lists 150,000 or so clones; over 85% were seen once. This clone was seen a single time. The CDR3 contains 12 residues. CDR1 and CDR2 from the germline V gene are LNHDA and SQIVND (reference sequence). V gave up 3 bases and J gave up 1 base, with 1 base separating them. The receptor comes from a man younger than 35 in good health. The V and J genes are TRBV19 and TRBJ1-3; D gene ambiguous. Sample: blood. The CDR3 DNA reads TGTGCCAGTAGTATTTCTGGAAACACCATATATTTT. Amino acids: CASSISGNTIYF.